This TCR beta chain is drawn from a study of tumor-infiltrating lymphocytes in localized non-small cell lung cancer. Study-level background: Several tumor histologies, both smoking statuses, and some post-neoadjuvant chemotherapy samples were included.

Points on this clone: Its target is not known.

The data were produced by immunoSEQ multiplex PCR, yet TCRdb's version contains in-frame clones alone and is incomplete. This table has tens of thousands of clones, approximately 80% appearing once. General observations from the study: Immunotypes IM1 and IM2 had similar TCR-derived T-cell fractions. Tumors had more T cell infiltration than uninvolved lung, per TCRbeta sequencing and CD3 counts.

The V end lost 4 bases, the J end lost 0 bases, and 13 bases lay between the germline ends. The V gene's germline CDR1 is SGHRS and CDR2 YFSETQ. This CDR3 has 15 residues. Source material: lung tumor tissue. The TCR originated in a human donor with non-small cell lung cancer. The chain couples TRBV5-1 to TRBJ1-1; D unresolved. The CDR3 is CASSHPGSMNTEAFF. CDR3 in DNA: TGCGCCAGCAGCCACCCGGGTAGCATGAACACTGAAGCTTTCTTT.